This T cell receptor (beta chain) appears in the sequencing data of a study of technical replicates of blood from several donors. V shed 4 bases, J shed 5 bases, and the junction held 8 bases outside the gene matches. Germline V lookup: CDR1 SGHRS, CDR2 YFSETQ. The CDR3 has 16 residues. The data were produced by immunoSEQ multiplex PCR, yet TCRdb's version contains in-frame clones alone and is incomplete. The table lists tens of thousands of clones, more than 95% of them singletons. The rearrangement joins TRBV5-1 to TRBJ2-3, with 12 positions matching TRBD2. The receptor's source is a human donor in good health. The sequencing sample was made of T cells isolated from PBMCs. DNA of the CDR3: TGCGCCAGCAGCCTTCGACTAGCGGGAGTGGGAGATACGCAGTATTTT. Protein sequence: CASSLRLAGVGDTQYF.